This T cell receptor beta chain came from a study of immune evolution from preneoplasia to lung adenocarcinoma. In germline, CDR1 is MNHNS, CDR2 SASEGT. V lost 6 bases to trimming and J lost 3 bases, with 17 bases between them. This CDR3 region has 15 residues. Study conclusions and caveats: Highest clonality occurred in KRAS-mutant, not EGFR-mutant or double wild-type, nodules.

As to this clone: The antigen remains unidentified.

This table comes from immunoSEQ multiplex PCR, and its TCRdb copy is limited to in-frame clones, with some not included. This table has fewer than 6,000 clones, approximately 88% appearing once. Macro-dissection enriched premalignant or tumor cells before nucleic acid extraction. V and J are TRBV6-1 and TRBJ1-1, with D perhaps matching TRBD1 (6 bases). The sequence came from a person between 45 and 65 years old with lung adenocarcinoma. The sample comprised FFPE invasive lung adenocarcinoma tissue. CDR3 DNA sequence: TGTGCCAGCAGCAGGACAGTAGGGGATCACACTGAAGCTTTCTTT. Protein: CASSRTVGDHTEAFF.